Reported below is one T cell receptor beta chain. Its cognate antigen has yet to be identified. No base-level quality is on record; no much larger clone is a single base apart. This entry belongs to a study of cytomegalovirus exposure and HLA in healthy donors (dated by TCRdb to 2017 to 2019). Regarding the study in general: A later analysis indicated that the 90 to 150 validation repertoires were generated on the platform also employed for the approximately 700 repertoires of the first cohort. The study aimed to test whether cataloging public T cell receptors could reveal signatures of past pathogen exposure. Along with the approximately 650-subject first cohort, a separate validation cohort of approximately 110 different subjects was used. To predict cytomegalovirus infection status, the study brought together high-throughput TCR immunosequencing, statistical association of individual TCRs with disease status, and machine learning. The full study reports these points: The study listed 164 TCR beta chains as associated with cytomegalovirus. All 120 or so repertoires were used to score co-occurrence in the validation cohort in a later analysis, because that analysis had no HLA typing for the cohort. Most TCR sequences were seen in very few donors, while some public TCRs were found in many individuals. A later analysis found that TCRs clustered in the first cohort also tended to co-occur in the 120 validation repertoires, with just under 95% of cluster scores above 0. The authors suggested that the approach could potentially be generalized to other disease states and immunological phenotypes. Cytomegalovirus status was reported to be diagnosed by the classifier with high specificity and sensitivity in both the original and validation cohorts. A few of the identified cytomegalovirus-associated TCR beta chains were confirmed in vitro to be specific for cytomegalovirus antigens.

Donors formed part of the validation cohort, which comprised about 120 subjects and was distinct from the first cohort of under 800 subjects. The library was generated by the immunoSEQ multiplex PCR assay. On the study's bioinformatics: A statistical classification framework was built for diagnosing cytomegalovirus status from the catalog of TCR beta chain sequences. The immuneACCESS repertoire file appears here via TCRdb, limited to in-frame rearrangements. These files lack a portion of the clones; in checked studies, under half of the deficit traces to unresolved V genes, and the cause of the others is not known. The V and J calls and clone size were taken over from that table, and D and trimming were inferred from the DNA. This sample holds approximately 76,000 clones; approximately 94% were observed only once. The top ten clonotypes cover approximately 3.3% of the sample. Based on the germline V gene, the CDR1 and CDR2 sequences are SGHRS and YFSETQ. There are 17 amino acids in the CDR3, from cysteine to phenylalanine inclusive. The sequence is cut down to CDR3 DNA, 51 bases in frame from base 1. The V end loses 4 bases and the J end loses 4 bases, and a stretch of 20 bases separates them.

The TCR sequence derives from a woman aged 18-29 years in good health and CMV-seropositive. Material for sequencing was PBMCs. The rearranged segments are TRBV5-1 and TRBJ2-2; the D gene is perhaps TRBD1, on 6 matching bases. The DNA sequence is as follows: TGCGCCAGCAGCCACGCACAGGGTCGGACTCTCACCGGGGAGCTGTTTTTT. This yields the protein CASSHAQGRTLTGELFF.